This T cell receptor (beta chain) was captured by sequencing in a study of blood T cell repertoires in COVID-19. Data came from immunoSEQ multiplex PCR; TCRdb stores just in-frame clones and leaves some out. The sample includes some 700,000 clones, about nine tenths of them seen just once. CDR3 length: 14 amino acids. The germline V and J ends were trimmed by 2 bases and 1 base, with 8 bases remaining between them. Germline-derived CDR1 and CDR2 are LNHDA and SQIVND (reference sequence). The material sequenced was peripheral blood. This chain links TRBV19 with TRBJ1-1, with no clear D. This sequence was found in a woman aged 18-30 years with acute or convalescent COVID-19. The CDR3 region has the DNA TGTGCCAGTAGTATACAGGCTGGGAACACTGAAGCTTTCTTT. Translating it yields CASSIQAGNTEAFF.